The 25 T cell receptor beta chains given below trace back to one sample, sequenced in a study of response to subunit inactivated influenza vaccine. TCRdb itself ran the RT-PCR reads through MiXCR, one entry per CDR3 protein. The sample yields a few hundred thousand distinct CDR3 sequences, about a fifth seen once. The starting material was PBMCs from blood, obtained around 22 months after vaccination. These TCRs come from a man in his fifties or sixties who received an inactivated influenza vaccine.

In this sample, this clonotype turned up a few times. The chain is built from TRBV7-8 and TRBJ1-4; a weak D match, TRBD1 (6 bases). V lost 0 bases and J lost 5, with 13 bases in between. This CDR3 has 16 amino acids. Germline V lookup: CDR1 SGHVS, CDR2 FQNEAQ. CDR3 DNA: TGTGCCAGCAGCTTAGCGATCAGGGGCCGGAATGAAAAACTGTTTTTT. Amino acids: CASSLAIRGRNEKLFF.

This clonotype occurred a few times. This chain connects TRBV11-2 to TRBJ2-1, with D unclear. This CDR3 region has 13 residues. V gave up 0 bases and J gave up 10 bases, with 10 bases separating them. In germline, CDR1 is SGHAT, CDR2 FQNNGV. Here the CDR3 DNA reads TGTGCCAGCAGCTTAGACCCGGTTTGGGAGCAGTTCTTC. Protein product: CASSLDPVWEQFF.

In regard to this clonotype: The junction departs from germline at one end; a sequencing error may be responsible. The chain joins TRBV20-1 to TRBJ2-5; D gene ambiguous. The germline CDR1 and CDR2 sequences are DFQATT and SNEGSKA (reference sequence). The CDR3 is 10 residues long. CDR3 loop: CSARDQSDVF. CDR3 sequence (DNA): TGCAGTGCTAGAGATCAGAGCGATGTTTTC.

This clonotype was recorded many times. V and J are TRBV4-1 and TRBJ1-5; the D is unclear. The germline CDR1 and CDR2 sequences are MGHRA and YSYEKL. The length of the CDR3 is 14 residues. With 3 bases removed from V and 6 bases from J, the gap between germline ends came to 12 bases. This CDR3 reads CASSQRHGSQPQHF. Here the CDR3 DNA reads TGCGCCAGCAGCCAGAGACATGGGAGTCAGCCCCAGCATTTT.

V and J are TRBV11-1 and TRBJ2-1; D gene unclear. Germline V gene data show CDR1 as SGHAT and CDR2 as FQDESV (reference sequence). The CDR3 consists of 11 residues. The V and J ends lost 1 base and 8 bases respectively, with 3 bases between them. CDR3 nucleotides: TGTGCCAGCAGCTTAGAATATGAGCAGTTCTTC. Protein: CASSLEYEQFF.

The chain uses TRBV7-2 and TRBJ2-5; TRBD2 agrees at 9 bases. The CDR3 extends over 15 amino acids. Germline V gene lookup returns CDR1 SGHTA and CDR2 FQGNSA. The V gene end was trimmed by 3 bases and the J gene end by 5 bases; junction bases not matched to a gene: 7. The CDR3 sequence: CASSLWSRGGETQYF. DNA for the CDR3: TGTGCCAGCAGCTTGTGGTCGCGGGGGGGCGAGACCCAGTACTTC.

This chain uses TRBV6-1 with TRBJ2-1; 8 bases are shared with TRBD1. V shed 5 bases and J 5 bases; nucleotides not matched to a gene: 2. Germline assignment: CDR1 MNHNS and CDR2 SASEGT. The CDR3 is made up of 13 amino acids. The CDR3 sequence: CASSKDRDNEQFF. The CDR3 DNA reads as TGTGCCAGCAGTAAGGACAGGGACAATGAGCAGTTCTTC.

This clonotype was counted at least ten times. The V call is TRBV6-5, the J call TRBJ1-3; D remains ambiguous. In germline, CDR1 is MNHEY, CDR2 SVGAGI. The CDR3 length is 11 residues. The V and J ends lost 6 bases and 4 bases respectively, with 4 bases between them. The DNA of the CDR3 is TGTGCCAGCAGCCGGGGAAACACCATATATTTT. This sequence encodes CASSRGNTIYF.

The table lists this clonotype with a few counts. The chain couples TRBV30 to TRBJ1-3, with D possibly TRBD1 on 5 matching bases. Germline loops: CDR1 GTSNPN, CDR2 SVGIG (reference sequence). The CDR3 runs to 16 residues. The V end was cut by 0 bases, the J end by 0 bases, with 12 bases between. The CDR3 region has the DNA TGTGCCTGGAGTGTCTTTGGGGCCTTCTCTGGAAACACCATATATTTT. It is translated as CAWSVFGAFSGNTIYF. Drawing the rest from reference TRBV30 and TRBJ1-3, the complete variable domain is SQTIHQWPATLVQPVGSPLSLECTVEGTSNPNLYWYRQAAGRGLQLLFYSVGIGQISSEVPQNLSASRPQDRQFILSSKKLLLSDSGFYLCAWSVFGAFSGNTIYFGEGSWLTVV.

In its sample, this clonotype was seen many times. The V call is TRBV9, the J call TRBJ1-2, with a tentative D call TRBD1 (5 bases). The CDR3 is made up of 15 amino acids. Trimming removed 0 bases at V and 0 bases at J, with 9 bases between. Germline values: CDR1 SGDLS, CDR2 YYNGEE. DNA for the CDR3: TGTGCCAGCAGCGTAGCGCAGGGACCTAACTATGGCTACACCTTC. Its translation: CASSVAQGPNYGYTF. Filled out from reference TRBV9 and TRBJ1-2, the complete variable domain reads DSGVTQTPKHLITATGQRVTLRCSPRSGDLSVYWYQQSLDQGLQFLIQYYNGEERAKGNILERFSAQQFPDLHSELNLSSLELGDSALYFCASSVAQGPNYGYTFGSGTRLTVV.

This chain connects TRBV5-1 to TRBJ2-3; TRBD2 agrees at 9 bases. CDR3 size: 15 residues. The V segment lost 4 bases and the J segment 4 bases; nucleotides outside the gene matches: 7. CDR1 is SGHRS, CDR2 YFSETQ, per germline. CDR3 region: CASSLNSGSADTQYF. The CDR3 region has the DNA TGCGCCAGCAGCCTAAATAGCGGGAGCGCAGATACGCAGTATTTT.

The chain's CDR3 is CASSRGLILDEKLFF. Here the CDR3 DNA reads TGTGCCAGCAGCCGCGGACTCATATTGGATGAAAAACTGTTTTTT. The V gene is TRBV6-1, the J gene TRBJ1-4; no reliable D call. The CDR3 covers 15 residues. Germline CDR1 and CDR2: MNHNS and SASEGT. Between the trimmed V and J ends, which lost 6 bases and 6 bases, there was a span of 17 bases.

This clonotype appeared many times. As DNA, the CDR3 is TGTGCCAGCAGTGAAATGGGTGCCTATGGCTACACCTTC. It encodes CASSEMGAYGYTF. V usage is TRBV6-1 and J usage is TRBJ1-2, with D hard to call. V gave up 2 bases and J gave up 4 bases, with 8 bases separating them. The CDR3 is 13 residues long. CDR1 MNHNS and CDR2 SASEGT come from the germline V gene.

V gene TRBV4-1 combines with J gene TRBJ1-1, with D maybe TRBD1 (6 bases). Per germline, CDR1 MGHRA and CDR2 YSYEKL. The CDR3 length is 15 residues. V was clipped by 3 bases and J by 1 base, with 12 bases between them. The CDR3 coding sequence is TGCGCCAGCAGCCAGGACAAGGGGGGGAACACTGAAGCTTTCTTT. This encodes CASSQDKGGNTEAFF.

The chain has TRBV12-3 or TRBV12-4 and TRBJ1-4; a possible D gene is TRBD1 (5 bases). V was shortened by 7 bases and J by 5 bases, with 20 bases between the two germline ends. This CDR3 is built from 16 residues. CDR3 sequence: CASTDPRGRQNEKLFF. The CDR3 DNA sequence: TGTGCCAGCACCGACCCGAGGGGCAGGCAGAATGAAAAACTGTTTTTT.

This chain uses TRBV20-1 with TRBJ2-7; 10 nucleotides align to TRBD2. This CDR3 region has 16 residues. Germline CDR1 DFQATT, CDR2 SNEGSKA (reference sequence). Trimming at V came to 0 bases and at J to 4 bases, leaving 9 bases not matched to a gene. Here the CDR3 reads CSARDLRTSGGYEQYF. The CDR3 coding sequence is TGCAGTGCTAGAGATCTCCGGACTAGCGGAGGTTACGAGCAGTACTTC.

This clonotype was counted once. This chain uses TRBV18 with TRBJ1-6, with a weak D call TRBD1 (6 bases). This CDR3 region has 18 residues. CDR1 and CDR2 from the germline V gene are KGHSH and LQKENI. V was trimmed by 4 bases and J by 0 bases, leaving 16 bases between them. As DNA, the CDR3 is TGTGCCAGCTCACAATCGACAGGCCAACTCTCCTATAATTCACCCCTCCACTTT. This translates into CASSQSTGQLSYNSPLHF.

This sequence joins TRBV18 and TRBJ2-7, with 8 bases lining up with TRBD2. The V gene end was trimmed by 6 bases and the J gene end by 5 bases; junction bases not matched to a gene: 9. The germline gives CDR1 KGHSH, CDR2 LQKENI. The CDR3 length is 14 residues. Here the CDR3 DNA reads TGTGCCAGCTCCCTTAGCGGGAAAAGAAACGAGCAGTACTTC. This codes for CASSLSGKRNEQYF.

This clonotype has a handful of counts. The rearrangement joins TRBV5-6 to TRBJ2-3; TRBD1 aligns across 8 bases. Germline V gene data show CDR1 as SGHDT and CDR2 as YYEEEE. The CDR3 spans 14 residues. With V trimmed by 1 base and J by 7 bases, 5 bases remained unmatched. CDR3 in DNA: TGTGCCAGCAGCTTGAACCAGGGGGCATATACGCAGTATTTT. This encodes CASSLNQGAYTQYF.

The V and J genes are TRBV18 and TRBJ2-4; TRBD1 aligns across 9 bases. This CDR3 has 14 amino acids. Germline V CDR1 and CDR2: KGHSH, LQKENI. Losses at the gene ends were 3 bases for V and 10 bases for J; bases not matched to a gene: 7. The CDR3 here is CASSPSGTGRIQYF. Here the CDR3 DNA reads TGTGCCAGCTCACCTTCCGGGACAGGGAGGATTCAGTACTTC.

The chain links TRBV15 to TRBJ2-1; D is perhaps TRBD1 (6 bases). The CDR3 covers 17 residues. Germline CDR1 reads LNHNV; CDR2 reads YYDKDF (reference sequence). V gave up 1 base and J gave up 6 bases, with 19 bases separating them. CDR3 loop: CATSRAFRDMKTNEQFF. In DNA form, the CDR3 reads TGTGCCACCAGCAGAGCCTTCCGGGACATGAAGACCAATGAGCAGTTCTTC.

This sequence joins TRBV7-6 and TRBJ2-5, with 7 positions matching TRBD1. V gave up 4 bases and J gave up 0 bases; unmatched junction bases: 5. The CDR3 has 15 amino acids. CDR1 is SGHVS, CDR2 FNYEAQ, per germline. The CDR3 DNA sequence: TGTGCCAGCAGCTCCATTGACAGGGACCAAGAGACCCAGTACTTC. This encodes CASSSIDRDQETQYF.

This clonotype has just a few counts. The CDR3 DNA reads as TGTGCCAGCAGCGGCCTAGCGGGGGGGCGTGGTAGCACAGATACGCAGTATTTT. Its translation is CASSGLAGGRGSTDTQYF. The V and J genes are TRBV9 and TRBJ2-3; 12 nucleotides line up with TRBD2. The V gene end was trimmed by 3 bases and the J gene end by 0 bases; junction bases not matched to a gene: 8. The germline V gene encodes CDR1 SGDLS and CDR2 YYNGEE. The CDR3 spans 18 residues.

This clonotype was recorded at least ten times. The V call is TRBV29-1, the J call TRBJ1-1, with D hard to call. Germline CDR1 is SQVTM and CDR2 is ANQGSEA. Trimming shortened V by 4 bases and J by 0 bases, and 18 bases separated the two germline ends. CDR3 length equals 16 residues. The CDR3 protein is CSVVLSFGRMNTEAFF. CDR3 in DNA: TGCAGCGTTGTATTATCTTTTGGGAGGATGAACACTGAAGCTTTCTTT.

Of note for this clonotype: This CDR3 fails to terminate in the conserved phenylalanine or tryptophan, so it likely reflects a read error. The CDR3 region is CSARDPAGGRTDTQYS. Written as DNA, the CDR3 is TGCAGTGCTAGAGATCCCGCAGGGGGACGCACAGATACGCAGTATTCT. The genes are TRBV20-1 and TRBJ2-3; 7 bases are shared with TRBD1. CDR1 is DFQATT, CDR2 SNEGSKA, per germline (reference sequence). The V and J ends lost 0 bases and 1 base, in that order; junction bases with no gene match: 7. The CDR3 has 16 residues.